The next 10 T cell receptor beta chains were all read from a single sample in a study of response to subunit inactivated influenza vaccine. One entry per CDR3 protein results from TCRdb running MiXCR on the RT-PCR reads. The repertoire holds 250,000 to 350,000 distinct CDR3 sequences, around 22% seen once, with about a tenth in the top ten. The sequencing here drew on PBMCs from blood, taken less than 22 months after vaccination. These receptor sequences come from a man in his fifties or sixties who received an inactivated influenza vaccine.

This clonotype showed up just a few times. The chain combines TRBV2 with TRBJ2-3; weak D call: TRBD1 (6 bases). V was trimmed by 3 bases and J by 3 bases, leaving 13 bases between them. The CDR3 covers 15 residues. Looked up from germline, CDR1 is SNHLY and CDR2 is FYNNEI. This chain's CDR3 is CASSDPRGRTDTQYF. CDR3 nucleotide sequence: TGTGCCAGCAGTGACCCCAGGGGAAGGACAGATACGCAGTATTTT.

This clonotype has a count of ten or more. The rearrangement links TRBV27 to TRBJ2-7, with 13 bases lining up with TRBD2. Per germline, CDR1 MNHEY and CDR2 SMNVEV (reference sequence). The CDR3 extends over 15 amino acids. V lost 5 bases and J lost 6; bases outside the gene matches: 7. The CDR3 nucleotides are TGTGCCAGCAGTCCGTGGACTAGCGGGAGTTCCGAGCAGTACTTC. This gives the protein CASSPWTSGSSEQYF.

The CDR3 bases are TGTGCCAGCAGTGGGACGGAGTACACCGGGGAGCTGTTTTTT. Translated: CASSGTEYTGELFF. The chain joins TRBV12-3 or TRBV12-4 to TRBJ2-2; either TRBD1 or TRBD2 may supply D (5 bases each). V was cut by 5 bases and J by 3 bases, with 10 bases left in between. The CDR3 sequence is 14 residues long.

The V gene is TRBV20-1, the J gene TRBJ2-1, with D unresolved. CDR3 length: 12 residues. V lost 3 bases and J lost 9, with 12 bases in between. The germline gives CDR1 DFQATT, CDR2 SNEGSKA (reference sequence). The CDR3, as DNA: TGCAGTGCTAGGACGAGTTACCTTGAGCAGTTCTTC. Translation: CSARTSYLEQFF.

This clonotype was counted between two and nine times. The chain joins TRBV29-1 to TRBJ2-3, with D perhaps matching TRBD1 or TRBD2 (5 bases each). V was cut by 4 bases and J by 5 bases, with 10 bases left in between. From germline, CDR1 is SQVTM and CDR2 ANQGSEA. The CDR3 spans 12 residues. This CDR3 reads CSVGQGVDTQYF. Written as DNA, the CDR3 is TGCAGCGTTGGGCAGGGAGTAGATACGCAGTATTTT.

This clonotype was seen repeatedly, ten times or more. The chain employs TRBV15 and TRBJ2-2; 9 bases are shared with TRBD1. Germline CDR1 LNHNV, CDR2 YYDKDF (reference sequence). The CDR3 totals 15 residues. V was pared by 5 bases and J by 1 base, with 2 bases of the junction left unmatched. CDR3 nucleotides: TGTGCCACCAGCGAGGGACAGGGGAACACCGGGGAGCTGTTTTTT. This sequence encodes CATSEGQGNTGELFF. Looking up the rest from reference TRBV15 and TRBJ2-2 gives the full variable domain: DAMVIQNPRYQVTQFGKPVTLSCSQTLNHNVMYWYQQKSSQAPKLLFHYYDKDFNNEADTPDNFQSRRPNTSFCFLDIRSPGLGDTAMYLCATSEGQGNTGELFFGEGSRLTVL.

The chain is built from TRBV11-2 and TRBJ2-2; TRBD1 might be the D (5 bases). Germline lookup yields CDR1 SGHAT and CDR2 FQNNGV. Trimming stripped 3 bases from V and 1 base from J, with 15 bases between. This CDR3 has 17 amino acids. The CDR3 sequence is CASSLAIRVGNTGELFF. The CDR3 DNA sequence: TGTGCCAGCAGCTTGGCAATCAGGGTGGGGAACACCGGGGAGCTGTTTTTT.

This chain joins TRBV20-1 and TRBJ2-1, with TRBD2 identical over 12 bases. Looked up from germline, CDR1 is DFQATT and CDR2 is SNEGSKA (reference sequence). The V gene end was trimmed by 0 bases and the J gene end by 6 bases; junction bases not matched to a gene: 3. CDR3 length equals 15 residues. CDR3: CSARDGLAGRNEQFF. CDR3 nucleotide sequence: TGCAGTGCTAGAGATGGACTAGCGGGACGCAATGAGCAGTTCTTC.

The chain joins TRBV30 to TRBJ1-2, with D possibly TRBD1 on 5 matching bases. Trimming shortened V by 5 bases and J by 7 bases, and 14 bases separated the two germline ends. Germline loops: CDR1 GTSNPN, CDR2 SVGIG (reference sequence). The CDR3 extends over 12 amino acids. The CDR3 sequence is CAWSGLSGGYTF. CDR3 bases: TGTGCCTGGTCGGGACTCTCGGGTGGCTACACCTTC.

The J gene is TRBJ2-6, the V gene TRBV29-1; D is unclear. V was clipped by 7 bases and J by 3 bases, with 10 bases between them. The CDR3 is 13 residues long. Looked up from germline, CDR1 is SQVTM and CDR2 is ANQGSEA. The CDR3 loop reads CSGKLGGANVLTF. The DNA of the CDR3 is TGCAGCGGTAAACTCGGTGGGGCCAACGTCCTGACTTTC. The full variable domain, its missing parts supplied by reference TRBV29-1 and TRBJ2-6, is SAVISQKPSRDICQRGTSLTIQCQVDSQVTMMFWYRQQPGQSLTLIATANQGSEATYESGFVIDKFPISRPNLTFSTLTVSNMSPEDSSIYLCSGKLGGANVLTFGAGSRLTVL.